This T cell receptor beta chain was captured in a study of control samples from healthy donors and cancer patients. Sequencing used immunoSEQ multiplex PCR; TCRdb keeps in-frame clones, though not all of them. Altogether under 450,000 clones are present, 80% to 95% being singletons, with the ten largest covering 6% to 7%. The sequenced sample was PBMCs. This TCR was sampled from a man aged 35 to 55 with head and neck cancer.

The CDR3, as DNA: TGCGCCAGCAGCTTGGGCCCGGGAGCCTACAATGAGCAGTTCTTC. Its protein is CASSLGPGAYNEQFF. The rearrangement links TRBV5-1 to TRBJ2-1, with TRBD2 as a possible D gene (6 bases). The CDR3 has 15 amino acids. Germline values: CDR1 SGHRS, CDR2 YFSETQ. V was clipped by 0 bases and J by 2 bases, with 9 bases between them.